Each of the 28 T cell receptor beta chains below was sequenced from the same sample in a study of PD-1 blockade in classical Hodgkin lymphoma. This table comes from immunoSEQ multiplex PCR, and its TCRdb copy is limited to in-frame clones, with some not included. This table holds about 20,000 clones, around 81% found once. Noted time point: newly diagnosed, previously untreated cHL patient sample. Magnetic negative selection of thawed PBMCs was the method by which CD4+ T cells were purified. The material sequenced was CD4+ T cells from blood. Receptors were obtained from a human donor with classical Hodgkin lymphoma.

This chain joins TRBV5-6 and TRBJ2-7; D is unclear. V lost 5 bases, J lost 0 bases, and 9 bases lay in between. The CDR3 runs 13 residues. Germline values: CDR1 SGHDT, CDR2 YYEEEE. The CDR3 region has the DNA TGTGCCAGCAGGGCTGCACCCTCCTACGAGCAGTACTTC. It codes for CASRAAPSYEQYF.

V and J are TRBV15 and TRBJ1-1, with D unresolved. Looked up from germline, CDR1 is LNHNV and CDR2 is YYDKDF (reference sequence). V was pared by 1 base and J by 1 base, with 4 bases between. The CDR3 sequence is 13 residues long. CDR3 residues: CATSRGGNTEAFF. The CDR3 DNA sequence: TGTGCCACCAGCAGAGGGGGGAACACTGAAGCTTTCTTT.

The chain combines TRBV11-3 with TRBJ1-2; maybe TRBD1 (6 bases). This CDR3 is 13 amino acids long. CDR1 is SGHNT and CDR2 is YENEEA in the germline V gene. V was shortened by 3 bases and J by 5 bases, with 10 bases between the two germline ends. The CDR3 nucleotides are TGTGCCAGCAGCTTTTCCAGGGGTTATGGCTACACCTTC. Its protein is CASSFSRGYGYTF. Full variable domain (outside the CDR3, taken from reference TRBV11-3 and TRBJ1-2): EAGVVQSPRYKIIEKKQPVAFWCNPISGHNTLYWYLQNLGQGPELLIRYENEEAVDDSQLPKDRFSAERLKGVDSTLKIQPAELGDSAVYLCASSFSRGYGYTFGSGTRLTVV.

CDR3 sequence reads: CAKRCQPQHF. CDR3 DNA sequence: TGTGCAAAAAGGTGTCAGCCCCAGCATTTT. This chain joins TRBV5-4 and TRBJ1-5; D remains ambiguous. This CDR3 region has 10 residues. The germline CDR1 and CDR2 sequences are SGHNT and YYREEE (reference sequence).

This sequence joins TRBV27 and TRBJ2-1, with D perhaps TRBD2 (6 bases). Germline V CDR1 and CDR2: MNHEY, SMNVEV (reference sequence). The V gene lost 3 bases and the J gene lost 5 bases, with 11 bases spanning the gap. The CDR3 is made up of 14 amino acids. The DNA for the CDR3 is TGTGCCAGCAGTTTGCGGGAACGAAACAATGAGCAGTTCTTC. It encodes CASSLRERNNEQFF.

V and J are TRBV19 and TRBJ1-1; D gene unclear. The CDR3 extends over 15 amino acids. Germline CDR1 LNHDA, CDR2 SQIVND (reference sequence). V lost 3 bases, J lost 4 bases, and 15 bases lay in between. The CDR3 reads CASSIYGGTGTEAFF. The CDR3 region has the DNA TGTGCCAGTAGTATCTACGGTGGTACGGGCACTGAAGCTTTCTTT. The full variable domain, its missing parts supplied by reference TRBV19 and TRBJ1-1, is DGGITQSPKYLFRKEGQNVTLSCEQNLNHDAMYWYRQDPGQGLRLIYYSQIVNDFQKGDIAEGYSVSREKKESFPLTVTSAQKNPTAFYLCASSIYGGTGTEAFFGQGTRLTVV.

CDR3 sequence reads: CTSSPTWGVDGKYF. In DNA, the CDR3 is TGCACCAGCAGCCCGACCTGGGGAGTGGATGGTAAGTACTTC. This rearrangement joins TRBV1 to TRBJ2-7; the DNA was not compared with TRBD2, the D call given in the table. TRBV1 is given as a pseudogene. The CDR3 loop spans 14 amino acids.

The V and J genes are TRBV7-2 and TRBJ2-1; 8 bases line up with TRBD2. Germline-derived CDR1 and CDR2 are SGHTA and FQGNSA. This CDR3 is 17 amino acids long. V was pared by 3 bases and J by 5 bases, with 12 bases of the junction left unmatched. The CDR3 sequence is CASSFRPSGPPDNEQFF. The CDR3 DNA sequence: TGTGCCAGCAGCTTCCGCCCTAGCGGGCCCCCAGACAATGAGCAGTTCTTC.

The chain couples TRBV11-3 to TRBJ1-1; no reliable D call. Germline lookup yields CDR1 SGHNT and CDR2 YENEEA. The V gene lost 5 bases and the J gene lost 3 bases, with 13 bases spanning the gap. CDR3 length equals 14 residues. CDR3 bases: TGTGCCAGCAGCCTAGGATTCCGGGACACTGAAGCTTTCTTT. Its protein product is CASSLGFRDTEAFF.

This chain connects TRBV21-1 to TRBJ2-5; no check of the table's D call, TRBD1, against the DNA was made. TRBV21-1 is reported as a pseudogene. CDR3 length: 13 residues. CDR3 amino acids: CASSARNQETQYF. As DNA, the CDR3 is TGTGCCAGCAGCGCCAGGAACCAAGAGACCCAGTACTTC.

The chain recombines TRBV6-1 with TRBJ1-2; TRBD1 might be the D (6 bases). Deletions cut 8 bases from V and 0 bases from J, with 13 bases between. Germline V gives CDR1 MNHNS, CDR2 SASEGT. CDR3 size: 14 residues. In DNA form, the CDR3 reads TGTGCCAGCGGGTGGACAGTTCCTAACTATGGCTACACCTTC. Its protein product is CASGWTVPNYGYTF.

The chain's CDR3 is CASSESQGAGYGYTF. CDR3 DNA sequence: TGTGCCAGCAGTGAAAGTCAGGGGGCCGGCTATGGCTACACCTTC. The chain employs TRBV25-1 and TRBJ1-2, with 8 bases lining up with TRBD1. The CDR3 covers 15 residues. Germline assignment: CDR1 MGHDK and CDR2 SYGVNS. After removal of 2 bases from V and 4 bases from J, the junction contained 6 bases not matched to a gene.

V usage is TRBV5-1 and J usage is TRBJ2-1; 8 nucleotides agree with TRBD1. Germline V gene data show CDR1 as SGHRS and CDR2 as YFSETQ. V trimming: 4 bases; J trimming: 5 bases; junction bases outside the gene matches: 8. CDR3 length equals 15 residues. The CDR3 loop reads CASSLDRGVHNEQFF. The CDR3 bases are TGCGCCAGCAGCCTCGACAGGGGAGTCCACAATGAGCAGTTCTTC.

This clone was observed a few times. The rearrangement links TRBV10-1 to TRBJ2-7; D possibly corresponds to TRBD1 (5 bases). V gave up 5 bases and J gave up 0 bases, with 17 bases separating them. The CDR3 is 16 residues long. The germline V gene has CDR1 WNHNN and CDR2 SYGVQD (reference sequence). CDR3 DNA: TGCGCCAGCAGTCTCTCGCCAGCCGACAGCTCCTACGAGCAGTACTTC. Its translation: CASSLSPADSSYEQYF.

The V gene is TRBV25-1, the J gene TRBJ2-1; 8 nucleotides match TRBD1. The V gene's germline CDR1 is MGHDK and CDR2 SYGVNS. V lost 8 bases and J lost 5; bases outside the gene matches: 5. The CDR3 consists of 13 residues. CDR3: CASFGQGDNEQFF. Here the CDR3 DNA reads TGTGCCAGCTTCGGACAGGGTGACAATGAGCAGTTCTTC.

J is TRBJ1-2 and V is TRBV2; D might be TRBD1 (5 bases). The CDR3 has 16 amino acids. Germline loops: CDR1 SNHLY, CDR2 FYNNEI. The germline V and J ends were trimmed by 2 bases and 7 bases, with 20 bases remaining between them. This chain's CDR3 is CASSESKGVAAFGYTF. CDR3 DNA: TGTGCCAGCAGTGAATCTAAAGGGGTTGCGGCCTTTGGCTACACCTTC.

The chain recombines TRBV5-1 with TRBJ2-2; unclear D gene. The V and J ends lost 0 bases and 5 bases respectively, with 5 bases between them. The CDR3 extends over 13 amino acids. CDR1 and CDR2 (germline): SGHRS, YFSETQ. CDR3 sequence reads: CASSLGSTGELFF. As DNA, the CDR3 is TGCGCCAGCAGCTTGGGATCAACCGGGGAGCTGTTTTTT. The full variable domain, with the rest looked up from reference TRBV5-1 and TRBJ2-2, is KAGVTQTPRYLIKTRGQQVTLSCSPISGHRSVSWYQQTPGQGLQFLFEYFSETQRNKGNFPGRFSGRQFSNSRSEMNVSTLELGDSALYLCASSLGSTGELFFGEGSRLTVL.

This rearrangement joins TRBV19 to TRBJ1-2, with D possibly matching TRBD1 (5 bases). With 6 bases removed from V and 7 bases from J, the gap between germline ends came to 18 bases. Per the germline V gene, CDR1 is LNHDA and CDR2 is SQIVND (reference sequence). The CDR3 totals 14 residues. The CDR3 bases are TGTGCCAGTAGACCGGCCTCCGGGGCAAGTGGCTACACCTTC. It encodes CASRPASGASGYTF.

The gene calls are TRBV15 and TRBJ2-1; D is perhaps TRBD1 or TRBD2 (6 bases each). V lost 1 base and J lost 4, with 11 bases in between. Germline CDR1 LNHNV, CDR2 YYDKDF (reference sequence). The CDR3 contains 15 residues. As DNA, the CDR3 is TGTGCCACCAGCAGAGTGGGGGGCTTATACAATGAGCAGTTCTTC. Encoded protein: CATSRVGGLYNEQFF. Drawing the rest from reference TRBV15 and TRBJ2-1, the complete variable domain is DAMVIQNPRYQVTQFGKPVTLSCSQTLNHNVMYWYQQKSSQAPKLLFHYYDKDFNNEADTPDNFQSRRPNTSFCFLDIRSPGLGDTAMYLCATSRVGGLYNEQFFGPGTRLTVL.

This clone has only one observation. This sequence joins TRBV28 and TRBJ1-2; D uncertain. Trimming removed 4 bases from V and 4 bases from J, with 19 bases in between. Germline V lookup: CDR1 MDHEN, CDR2 SYDVKM. The CDR3 sequence is 16 residues long. The CDR3 reads CASSSPISEPGYGYTF. CDR3 nucleotides: TGTGCCAGCAGTTCCCCAATATCAGAGCCAGGCTATGGCTACACCTTC.

This rearrangement joins TRBV28 to TRBJ2-4; 11 bases align to TRBD1. The V and J ends lost 2 bases and 7 bases, in that order; junction bases with no gene match: 7. The germline CDR1 and CDR2 sequences are MDHEN and SYDVKM. CDR3 length equals 16 residues. The CDR3 DNA reads as TGTGCCAGCAGTTTAAGCTTGGACAGGGGGCTTAACATTCAGTACTTC. This encodes CASSLSLDRGLNIQYF.

This sequence joins TRBV27 and TRBJ2-1, with 9 bases aligning to TRBD2. From germline, CDR1 is MNHEY and CDR2 SMNVEV (reference sequence). Trimming at V came to 2 bases and at J to 4 bases, leaving 6 bases not matched to a gene. This CDR3 is 16 amino acids long. CDR3 protein: CASSLRSGLAYNEQFF. CDR3 nucleotides: TGTGCCAGCAGTTTAAGGTCCGGACTAGCGTACAATGAGCAGTTCTTC.

The J gene is TRBJ2-1, the V gene TRBV2; D possibly uses TRBD1 or TRBD2 (6 bases each). The V gene's germline CDR1 is SNHLY and CDR2 FYNNEI. There are 14 residues in the CDR3. With 5 bases removed from V and 7 bases from J, the gap between germline ends came to 15 bases. This CDR3 is CASSSGALWNEQFF. The CDR3 DNA is TGTGCCAGCAGTTCGGGGGCATTATGGAATGAGCAGTTCTTC.

For this clone: The same CDR3 arises from other DNA sequences in this sample as well. The chain employs TRBV6-1 and TRBJ2-3; D unclear. The germline V gene has CDR1 MNHNS and CDR2 SASEGT. With 1 base removed from V and 3 bases from J, the gap between germline ends came to 2 bases. The CDR3 totals 12 residues. The CDR3 protein is CASSEVTDTQYF. The CDR3 DNA follows: TGTGCCAGCAGTGAAGTAACAGATACGCAGTATTTT.

A single count supports this clone. The chain has TRBV7-9 and TRBJ2-7; maybe TRBD1 (5 bases). Trimming removed 4 bases at V and 2 bases at J, with 9 bases between. Germline V gives CDR1 SEHNR, CDR2 FQNEAQ (reference sequence). The CDR3 has 13 residues. DNA for the CDR3: TGTGCCAGCAGCTCGACAGTAACCTACGAGCAGTACTTC. The encoded protein is CASSSTVTYEQYF.

The V call is TRBV28, the J call TRBJ1-1; a possible D gene is TRBD1 (6 bases). The germline V gene encodes CDR1 MDHEN and CDR2 SYDVKM. V lost 6 bases and J 0 bases, leaving 14 bases between the germline ends. The CDR3 spans 15 residues. In DNA, the CDR3 is TGTGCCAGCAGGAAGGGGGGCCCTTTGAACACTGAAGCTTTCTTT. Translated, it gives CASRKGGPLNTEAFF.

The V and J genes are TRBV6-6 and TRBJ1-5; D remains unclear. This CDR3 spans 14 amino acids. Per the germline V gene, CDR1 is MNHNY and CDR2 is SVGAGI (reference sequence). Between the trimmed V and J ends, which lost 5 bases and 4 bases, there was a span of 12 bases. CDR3 sequence (DNA): TGTGCCAGCAGTCTGGGAGGAGATAATCAGCCCCAGCATTTT. Its translation is CASSLGGDNQPQHF.

The chain is built from TRBV19 and TRBJ2-2, with 10 bases that match TRBD2. The junction had 13 bases not matched to a gene; V was cut back by 10 bases and J by 11 bases. The CDR3 loop spans 14 amino acids. Germline CDR1 and CDR2: LNHDA and SQIVND (reference sequence). CDR3 coding DNA: TGTGCCATAGGAGGGGCTAGCGGGAGTGGAGAGCTGTTTTTT. This sequence encodes CAIGGASGSGELFF.